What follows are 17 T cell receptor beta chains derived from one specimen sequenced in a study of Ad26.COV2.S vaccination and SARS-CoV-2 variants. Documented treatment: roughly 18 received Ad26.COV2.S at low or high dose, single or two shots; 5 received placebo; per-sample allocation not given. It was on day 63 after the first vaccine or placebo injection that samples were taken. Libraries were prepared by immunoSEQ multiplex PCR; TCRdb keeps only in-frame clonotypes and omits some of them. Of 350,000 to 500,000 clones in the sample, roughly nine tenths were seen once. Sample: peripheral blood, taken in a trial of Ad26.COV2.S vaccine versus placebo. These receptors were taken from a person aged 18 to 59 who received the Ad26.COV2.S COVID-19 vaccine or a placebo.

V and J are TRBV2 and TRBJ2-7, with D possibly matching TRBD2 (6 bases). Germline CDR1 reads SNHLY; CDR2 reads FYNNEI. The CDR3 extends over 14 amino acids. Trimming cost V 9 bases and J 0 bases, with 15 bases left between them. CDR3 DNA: TGTGCCAGTCTGGAGACTAGGAGCTCCTACGAGCAGTACTTC. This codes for CASLETRSSYEQYF.

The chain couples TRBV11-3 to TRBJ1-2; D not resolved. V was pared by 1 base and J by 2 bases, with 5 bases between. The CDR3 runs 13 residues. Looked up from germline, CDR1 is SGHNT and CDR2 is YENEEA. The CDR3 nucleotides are TGTGCCAGCAGCTTAGGAGGGAACTATGGCTACACCTTC. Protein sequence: CASSLGGNYGYTF.

CDR3 DNA sequence: TGCGCCAGCAGCCCGGGACTAGCGGGGGGTAATGAGCAGTTCTTC. As protein: CASSPGLAGGNEQFF. The V call is TRBV5-1, the J call TRBJ2-1; 15 positions agree with TRBD2. Germline trimming cut 4 bases from V and 7 bases from J; bases unmatched to any gene: 3. The germline gives CDR1 SGHRS, CDR2 YFSETQ. The CDR3 loop spans 15 amino acids.

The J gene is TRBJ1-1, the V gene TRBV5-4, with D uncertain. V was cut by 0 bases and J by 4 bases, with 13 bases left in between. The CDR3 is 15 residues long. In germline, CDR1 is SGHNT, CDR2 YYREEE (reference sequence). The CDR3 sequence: CASSLEGKGITEAFF. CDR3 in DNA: TGTGCCAGCAGCTTGGAAGGTAAAGGGATCACTGAAGCTTTCTTT.

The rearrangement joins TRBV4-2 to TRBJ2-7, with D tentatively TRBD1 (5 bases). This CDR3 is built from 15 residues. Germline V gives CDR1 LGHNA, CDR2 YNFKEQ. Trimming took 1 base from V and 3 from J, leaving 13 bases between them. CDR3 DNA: TGTGCCAGCAGCCAAGGGCGAGGCAGGGTCTACGAGCAGTACTTC. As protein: CASSQGRGRVYEQYF.

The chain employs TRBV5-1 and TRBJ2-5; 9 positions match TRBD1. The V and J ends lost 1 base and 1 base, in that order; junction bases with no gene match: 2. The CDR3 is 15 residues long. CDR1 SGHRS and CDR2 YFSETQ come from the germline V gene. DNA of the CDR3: TGCGCCAGCAGCTTGTGGGGACAGGGCCAAGAGACCCAGTACTTC. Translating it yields CASSLWGQGQETQYF.

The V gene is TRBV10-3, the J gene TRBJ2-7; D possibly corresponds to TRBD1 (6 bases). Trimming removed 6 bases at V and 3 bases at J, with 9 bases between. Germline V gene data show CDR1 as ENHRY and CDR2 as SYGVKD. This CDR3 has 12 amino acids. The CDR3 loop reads CAISKGDYEQYF. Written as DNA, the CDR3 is TGTGCCATCAGCAAGGGGGACTACGAGCAGTACTTC.

CDR3 nucleotides: TGTGCCAGCAGCTTGGTCGGTGGCACCGGGGAGCTGTTTTTT. Amino acids: CASSLVGGTGELFF. The chain is built from TRBV7-3 and TRBJ2-2; D uncertain. V lost 3 bases to trimming and J lost 4 bases, with 9 bases between them. The CDR3 is 14 residues long. Germline V CDR1 and CDR2: SGHTA, FQGTGA.

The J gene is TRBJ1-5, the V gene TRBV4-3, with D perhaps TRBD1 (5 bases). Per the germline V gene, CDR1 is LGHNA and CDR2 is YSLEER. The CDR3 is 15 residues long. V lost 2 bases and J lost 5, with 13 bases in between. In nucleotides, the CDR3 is TGCGCCAGCAGCCAATTGACGGGGGTTGATCAGCCCCAGCATTTT. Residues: CASSQLTGVDQPQHF.

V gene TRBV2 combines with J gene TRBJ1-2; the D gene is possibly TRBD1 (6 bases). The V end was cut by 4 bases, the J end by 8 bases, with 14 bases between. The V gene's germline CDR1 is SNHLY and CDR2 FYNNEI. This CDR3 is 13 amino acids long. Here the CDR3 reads CASSGGPMRGYTF. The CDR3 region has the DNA TGTGCCAGCAGTGGGGGGCCTATGAGGGGCTACACCTTC.

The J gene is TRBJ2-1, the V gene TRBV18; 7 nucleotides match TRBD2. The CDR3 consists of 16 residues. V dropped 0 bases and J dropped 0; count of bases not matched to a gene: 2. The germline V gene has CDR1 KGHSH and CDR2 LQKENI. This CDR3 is CASSPPKRDSYNEQFF. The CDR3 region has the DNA TGTGCCAGCTCACCACCGAAGCGGGACTCCTACAATGAGCAGTTCTTC.

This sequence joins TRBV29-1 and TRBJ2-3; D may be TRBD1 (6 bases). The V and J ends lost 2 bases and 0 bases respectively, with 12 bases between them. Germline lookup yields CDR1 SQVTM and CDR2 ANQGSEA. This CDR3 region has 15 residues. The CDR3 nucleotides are TGCAGCGTTGAAAGGACAGTCTATAGCACAGATACGCAGTATTTT. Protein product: CSVERTVYSTDTQYF.

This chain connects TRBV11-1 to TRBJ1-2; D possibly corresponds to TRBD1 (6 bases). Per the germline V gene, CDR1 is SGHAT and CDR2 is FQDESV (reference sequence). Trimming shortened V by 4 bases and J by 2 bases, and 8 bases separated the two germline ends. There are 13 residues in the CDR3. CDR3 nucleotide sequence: TGTGCCAGCAGCTCCGACAGGAACTATGGCTACACCTTC. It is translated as CASSSDRNYGYTF.

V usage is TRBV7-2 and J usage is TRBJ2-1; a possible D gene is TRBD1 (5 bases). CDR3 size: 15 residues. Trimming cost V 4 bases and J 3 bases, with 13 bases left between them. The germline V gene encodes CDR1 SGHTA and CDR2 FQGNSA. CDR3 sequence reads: CASSSQGQNYNEQFF. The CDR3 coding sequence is TGTGCCAGCAGCTCTCAGGGTCAGAACTACAATGAGCAGTTCTTC.

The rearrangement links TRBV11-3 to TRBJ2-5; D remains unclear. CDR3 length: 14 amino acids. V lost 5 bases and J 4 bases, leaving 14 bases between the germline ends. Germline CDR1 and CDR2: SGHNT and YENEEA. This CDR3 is CASSPRTNGETQYF. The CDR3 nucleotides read TGTGCCAGCAGCCCGCGAACGAACGGAGAGACCCAGTACTTC.

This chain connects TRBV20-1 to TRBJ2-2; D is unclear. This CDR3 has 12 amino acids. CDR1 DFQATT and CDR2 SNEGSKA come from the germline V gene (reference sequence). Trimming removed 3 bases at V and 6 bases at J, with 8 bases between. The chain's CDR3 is CSASGVPGELFF. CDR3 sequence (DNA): TGCAGTGCTAGTGGGGTGCCCGGGGAGCTGTTTTTT.

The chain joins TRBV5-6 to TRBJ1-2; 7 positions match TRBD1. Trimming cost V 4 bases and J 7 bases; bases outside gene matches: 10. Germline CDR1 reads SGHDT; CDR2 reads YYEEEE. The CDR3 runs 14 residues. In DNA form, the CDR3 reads TGTGCCAGCAGCGCCATCGACAGGGAGGTTGGCTACACCTTC. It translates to CASSAIDREVGYTF.